These 9 T cell receptor beta chains originate from one sample sequenced in a study of blood T cell repertoires in COVID-19. Here immunoSEQ multiplex PCR was the method, and the copy in TCRdb shows in-frame clones only, minus some. The sample shows about 280,000 clones, approximately 89% of them seen only once. The sequenced sample was PBMCs or T cells enriched from blood (not recorded which). These receptors were obtained from a woman aged 55 to 70 who had recovered from COVID-19.

The chain uses TRBV5-4 and TRBJ2-5; 10 bases line up with TRBD2. Trimming cost V 5 bases and J 5 bases; bases outside gene matches: 9. This CDR3 comprises 15 residues. CDR1 SGHNT and CDR2 YYREEE come from the germline V gene (reference sequence). This CDR3 reads CASSPQREGRETQYF. The DNA for the CDR3 is TGTGCCAGCAGTCCTCAGCGGGAGGGCCGGGAGACCCAGTACTTC.

The CDR3 nucleotides are TGTGCCAGCTTAGGCGGAATAAATATCTACGAGCAGTACTTC. Protein product: CASLGGINIYEQYF. The chain carries TRBV28 and TRBJ2-7; D is ambiguous. Germline V CDR1 and CDR2: MDHEN, SYDVKM. The CDR3 covers 14 residues. Trimming took 8 bases from V and 3 from J, leaving 17 bases between them.

The gene calls are TRBV28 and TRBJ2-7; possible D gene TRBD2, 6 bases. The ends were cut back, 3 bases at V and 3 bases at J, with 12 bases in the middle. The CDR3 length is 14 residues. The germline CDR1 and CDR2 sequences are MDHEN and SYDVKM. CDR3 sequence reads: CASSFNWRDYEQYF. In nucleotides, the CDR3 is TGTGCCAGCAGTTTTAACTGGAGGGACTACGAGCAGTACTTC.

V and J are TRBV6-5 and TRBJ2-3; a weak D match, TRBD1 (6 bases). CDR3 length: 13 residues. From germline, CDR1 is MNHEY and CDR2 SVGAGI. V lost 5 bases and J lost 6, with 12 bases in between. CDR3: CASSTGFVDTQYF. The DNA of the CDR3 is TGTGCCAGCAGTACAGGGTTCGTCGATACGCAGTATTTT.

The chain recombines TRBV3-1 (or the pseudogene TRBV3-2) with TRBJ1-2, with D uncertain. Deletions cut 0 bases from V and 4 bases from J, with 15 bases between. CDR1 and CDR2 (germline): LGHDT, YNNKEL (reference sequence). The CDR3 spans 16 residues. The DNA of the CDR3 is TGTGCCAGCAGCCAAGATACGGTGCGGAGGGCCTATGGCTACACCTTC. Encoded protein: CASSQDTVRRAYGYTF.

This sequence joins TRBV9 and TRBJ1-2; D gene ambiguous. V shed 0 bases and J shed 12 bases, with 18 bases lying between them. Per the germline V gene, CDR1 is SGDLS and CDR2 is YYNGEE. This CDR3 contains 14 residues. The CDR3 DNA is TGTGCCAGCAGCGTAGGGTTCGGCCGAGGAGGAAACACCTTC. Its protein is CASSVGFGRGGNTF.

This clone was detected only once. V and J are TRBV3-1 (or the pseudogene TRBV3-2) and TRBJ2-3; D gene uncertain. V was clipped by 4 bases and J by 6 bases, with 11 bases between them. Germline CDR1 LGHDT, CDR2 YNNKEL (reference sequence). The CDR3 has 13 amino acids. The CDR3 DNA is TGTGCCAGCAGCCGCGTCCCGGAGGATACGCAGTATTTT. Translated, it gives CASSRVPEDTQYF.

The V gene is TRBV28, the J gene TRBJ1-6; D is uncertain. Trimming pared 6 bases from V and 10 bases from J, leaving 16 bases between. This CDR3 contains 14 residues. Looked up from germline, CDR1 is MDHEN and CDR2 is SYDVKM. The CDR3 sequence is CASRRGIVSSPLHF. The CDR3 DNA reads TGTGCCAGCAGGCGCGGGATAGTGTCCTCACCCCTCCACTTT. Full variable domain (rest looked up from reference TRBV28 and TRBJ1-6): DVKVTQSSRYLVKRTGEKVFLECVQDMDHENMFWYRQDPGLGLRLIYFSYDVKMKEKGDIPEGYSVSREKKERFSLILESASTNQTSMYLCASRRGIVSSPLHFGNGTRLTVT.

This rearrangement joins TRBV6-5 to TRBJ1-2, with 7 bases fitting TRBD1. The CDR3 is made up of 15 amino acids. Trimming removed 6 bases from V and 4 bases from J; junction bases left unmatched: 11. The germline V gene encodes CDR1 MNHEY and CDR2 SVGAGI. CDR3 DNA sequence: TGTGCCAGCAGGATGCGACAGGGACGTACCTATGGCTACACCTTC. Translating gives CASRMRQGRTYGYTF.